This entry lists 32 T cell receptor beta chains sequenced from one sample in a study of blood T cell repertoires in COVID-19. Here immunoSEQ multiplex PCR was the method, and the copy in TCRdb shows in-frame clones only, minus some. The data contain a few hundred thousand clones, approximately 90% of them singletons. Input material: PBMCs or T cells enriched from blood (not recorded which). These receptors came from a woman aged 40 to 50 who had been exposed to COVID-19.

This chain connects TRBV12-3 or TRBV12-4 to TRBJ1-5, with TRBD1 matching over 9 bases. CDR3 length: 13 amino acids. V trimming: 6 bases; J trimming: 4 bases; junction bases outside the gene matches: 1. CDR3 bases: TGTGCCAGCAGGGGGACAGGGAATCAGCCCCAGCATTTT. Its protein product is CASRGTGNQPQHF.

This clone appeared once. The chain uses TRBV19 and TRBJ1-2; 11 bases fit TRBD1. Trimming removed 4 bases from V and 4 bases from J; junction bases left unmatched: 5. The CDR3 runs 15 residues. Germline V gene sequence: CDR1 LNHDA, CDR2 SQIVND (reference sequence). The DNA of the CDR3 is TGTGCCAGTAGTACATGGACAGGGGGCGGCTATGGCTACACCTTC. Amino acids: CASSTWTGGGYGYTF.

The gene calls are TRBV19 and TRBJ1-2; TRBD1 is a possible D gene (6 bases). This CDR3 contains 15 residues. V lost 1 base and J lost 2, with 11 bases in between. Per the germline V gene, CDR1 is LNHDA and CDR2 is SQIVND (reference sequence). CDR3 nucleotides: TGTGCCAGTAGTATAGCTGGGGGCGGAAACTATGGCTACACCTTC. It translates to CASSIAGGGNYGYTF. Together with reference TRBV19 and TRBJ1-2, the CDR3 gives the full variable domain: DGGITQSPKYLFRKEGQNVTLSCEQNLNHDAMYWYRQDPGQGLRLIYYSQIVNDFQKGDIAEGYSVSREKKESFPLTVTSAQKNPTAFYLCASSIAGGGNYGYTFGSGTRLTVV.

J is TRBJ1-2 and V is TRBV9, with D maybe TRBD1 (5 bases). The germline V gene has CDR1 SGDLS and CDR2 YYNGEE. V gave up 4 bases and J gave up 2 bases, with 9 bases separating them. The length of the CDR3 is 13 residues. The CDR3 DNA follows: TGTGCCAGCAGCCTGGGGGGGAACTATGGCTACACCTTC. Translating it yields CASSLGGNYGYTF. The full variable domain, in which reference TRBV9 and TRBJ1-2 provide the parts outside the CDR3, is DSGVTQTPKHLITATGQRVTLRCSPRSGDLSVYWYQQSLDQGLQFLIQYYNGEERAKGNILERFSAQQFPDLHSELNLSSLELGDSALYFCASSLGGNYGYTFGSGTRLTVV.

V usage is TRBV2 and J usage is TRBJ1-1, with 8 bases identical to TRBD1. The germline V gene encodes CDR1 SNHLY and CDR2 FYNNEI. V lost 4 bases, J lost 6 bases, and 7 bases stayed unmatched. The CDR3 sequence is 14 residues long. The CDR3 loop reads CASSVRTGTPEAFF. Written as DNA, the CDR3 is TGTGCCAGCAGTGTCAGGACAGGGACCCCTGAAGCTTTCTTT. The complete variable domain, with remaining parts taken from reference TRBV2 and TRBJ1-1, reads EPEVTQTPSHQVTQMGQEVILRCVPISNHLYFYWYRQILGQKVEFLVSFYNNEISEKSEIFDDQFSVERPDGSNFTLKIRSTKLEDSAMYFCASSVRTGTPEAFFGQGTRLTVV.

This sequence joins TRBV7-9 and TRBJ1-4; no definite D call. Trimming took 0 bases from V and 3 from J, leaving 11 bases between them. The germline gives CDR1 SEHNR, CDR2 FQNEAQ (reference sequence). This CDR3 region has 16 residues. The CDR3, as DNA: TGTGCCAGCAGCTTAGCGCGGGGAATTGCTAATGAAAAACTGTTTTTT. Translated: CASSLARGIANEKLFF. The whole variable domain, filled in from reference TRBV7-9 and TRBJ1-4, reads DTGVSQNPRHKITKRGQNVTFRCDPISEHNRLYWYRQTLGQGPEFLTYFQNEAQLEKSRLLSDRFSAERPKGSFSTLEIQRTEQGDSAMYLCASSLARGIANEKLFFGSGTQLSVL.

V usage is TRBV6-5 and J usage is TRBJ2-7; D is perhaps TRBD1 (6 bases). Trimming removed 5 bases at V and 0 bases at J, with 14 bases between. This CDR3 has 15 residues. CDR1 MNHEY and CDR2 SVGAGI come from the germline V gene. The CDR3 spells CASSQRDNSSYEQYF. In DNA, the CDR3 is TGTGCCAGCAGTCAAAGGGACAATAGCTCCTACGAGCAGTACTTC.

V gene TRBV3-1 (or the pseudogene TRBV3-2) combines with J gene TRBJ2-7; 8 nucleotides agree with TRBD1. There are 16 residues in the CDR3. CDR1 and CDR2 from the germline V gene are LGHDT and YNNKEL (reference sequence). V lost 6 bases, J lost 2 bases, and 12 bases stayed unmatched. The CDR3 loop is CASSSTGGIFPYEQYF. The DNA for the CDR3 is TGTGCCAGCAGTTCCACAGGGGGGATATTTCCCTACGAGCAGTACTTC.

V usage is TRBV7-6 and J usage is TRBJ2-5; 9 positions match TRBD1. V was pared by 6 bases and J by 1 base, with 12 bases of the junction left unmatched. The CDR3 runs 17 residues. CDR1 is SGHVS and CDR2 is FNYEAQ in the germline V gene. CDR3 sequence: CASRAAEGQGIQETQYF. The CDR3 DNA sequence: TGTGCCAGCAGGGCAGCTGAGGGACAGGGTATCCAAGAGACCCAGTACTTC.

The chain links TRBV7-2 to TRBJ1-1; D call uncertain. V lost 5 bases to trimming and J lost 2 bases, with 9 bases between them. The CDR3 sequence is 13 residues long. Germline CDR1 SGHTA, CDR2 FQGNSA. CDR3 nucleotide sequence: TGTGCCAGCAGCCGACTTATAAACACTGAAGCTTTCTTT. Its protein is CASSRLINTEAFF. The whole variable domain, remainder taken from reference TRBV7-2 and TRBJ1-1, is GAGVSQSPSNKVTEKGKDVELRCDPISGHTALYWYRQSLGQGLEFLIYFQGNSAPDKSGLPSDRFSAERTGGSVSTLTIQRTQQEDSAVYLCASSRLINTEAFFGQGTRLTVV.

CDR3 DNA: TGTGCCAGCAGCCCCCGGGTGTCCTCGAACACCGGGGAGCTGTTTTTT. This sequence encodes CASSPRVSSNTGELFF. V usage is TRBV7-9 and J usage is TRBJ2-2; D is ambiguous. Germline CDR1 and CDR2: SEHNR and FQNEAQ (reference sequence). Trimming shortened V by 5 bases and J by 0 bases, and 13 bases separated the two germline ends. There are 16 residues in the CDR3.

The rearrangement uses TRBV15 and TRBJ1-1, with D maybe TRBD1 (5 bases). The CDR3 extends over 15 amino acids. V shed 1 base and J shed 2 bases, with 11 bases lying between them. Per the germline V gene, CDR1 is LNHNV and CDR2 is YYDKDF (reference sequence). As DNA, the CDR3 is TGTGCCACCAGCAGAGCCCCGGGGACTAACACTGAAGCTTTCTTT. This gives the protein CATSRAPGTNTEAFF.

V is TRBV27 and J is TRBJ2-7, with TRBD1 as a possible D gene (5 bases). V shed 6 bases and J shed 7 bases, with 19 bases lying between them. CDR1 and CDR2 from the germline V gene are MNHEY and SMNVEV (reference sequence). The CDR3 consists of 14 residues. The CDR3: CASRQDKPPREQYF. The CDR3 nucleotides are TGTGCCAGCAGGCAGGACAAACCCCCACGAGAGCAGTACTTC.

This clone occurred a few times. The chain carries TRBV6-1 and TRBJ2-3; D is ambiguous. Germline-derived CDR1 and CDR2 are MNHNS and SASEGT. V lost 0 bases, J lost 9 bases, and 10 bases lay in between. The CDR3 covers 13 residues. The chain's CDR3 is CASSEAQQATQYF. CDR3 DNA sequence: TGTGCCAGCAGTGAAGCGCAGCAGGCAACGCAGTATTTT.

V and J are TRBV5-1 and TRBJ1-6; 7 nucleotides align to TRBD1. The CDR3 sequence is 14 residues long. Trimming cost V 0 bases and J 10 bases; bases outside gene matches: 4. Germline assignment: CDR1 SGHRS and CDR2 YFSETQ. The CDR3 loop reads CASSLGDSVSPLHF. CDR3 DNA sequence: TGCGCCAGCAGCTTGGGGGACAGTGTCTCACCCCTCCACTTT.

The chain carries TRBV24-1 and TRBJ2-1; D possibly corresponds to TRBD2 (5 bases). Trimming removed 7 bases at V and 3 bases at J, with 15 bases between. Germline V gene sequence: CDR1 KGHDR, CDR2 SFDVKD. The CDR3 is made up of 15 amino acids. The CDR3, as DNA: TGTGCCACCAGCAGAGGGCTTTCCCTCTACAATGAGCAGTTCTTC. As protein: CATSRGLSLYNEQFF.

The CDR3 reads CAWDLGGAQYF. The CDR3 region has the DNA TGTGCCTGGGACTTGGGAGGAGCCCAGTACTTC. The chain carries TRBV30 and TRBJ2-5, with TRBD2 as a possible D gene (6 bases). Germline CDR1 reads GTSNPN; CDR2 reads SVGIG (reference sequence). V lost 5 bases, J lost 9 bases, and 13 bases lay in between. This CDR3 has 11 residues.

V and J are TRBV9 and TRBJ1-4; D uncertain. The V end lost 3 bases, the J end lost 4 bases, and 16 bases lay between the germline ends. The CDR3 loop spans 16 amino acids. Germline V CDR1 and CDR2: SGDLS, YYNGEE. DNA of the CDR3: TGTGCCAGCAGCGGACCCAGGTCAAACAATAATGAAAAACTGTTTTTT. Residues: CASSGPRSNNNEKLFF.

The chain couples TRBV29-1 to TRBJ2-1, with 7 bases fitting TRBD1. The germline CDR1 and CDR2 sequences are SQVTM and ANQGSEA. The CDR3 is 13 residues long. V shed 3 bases and J 8 bases; nucleotides not matched to a gene: 7. CDR3 sequence: CSVEVQGHDEQFF. The DNA of the CDR3 is TGCAGCGTTGAGGTACAGGGGCACGATGAGCAGTTCTTC.

This sequence joins TRBV27 and TRBJ1-2; weak D call: TRBD1 (6 bases). V was clipped by 2 bases and J by 8 bases, with 18 bases between them. The CDR3 is 15 amino acids. Germline V gene sequence: CDR1 MNHEY, CDR2 SMNVEV (reference sequence). The CDR3 bases are TGTGCCAGCAGTTTAGGTCAGGGGCCTATTGGCGGCTACACCTTC. Translating gives CASSLGQGPIGGYTF.

The gene calls are TRBV6-5 and TRBJ1-6; 7 bases are shared with TRBD1. The trim removed 6 bases at V and 7 bases at J, leaving 6 bases unmatched. CDR1 is MNHEY, CDR2 SVGAGI, per germline. CDR3 size: 14 residues. The CDR3 is CASSKQGINSPLHF. The CDR3, as DNA: TGTGCCAGCAGCAAACAGGGGATAAATTCACCCCTCCACTTT.

The chain recombines TRBV18 with TRBJ2-7; D unresolved. The germline V and J ends were trimmed by 0 bases and 6 bases, with 9 bases remaining between them. The CDR3 is 13 amino acids. Germline CDR1 is KGHSH and CDR2 is LQKENI. The CDR3 reads CASSPPSVAEQYF. CDR3 bases: TGTGCCAGCTCACCACCATCAGTCGCCGAGCAGTACTTC.

V is TRBV7-8 and J is TRBJ2-7; 11 bases are shared with TRBD1. Germline V gene sequence: CDR1 SGHVS, CDR2 FQNEAQ. The CDR3 spans 14 residues. V lost 5 bases to trimming and J lost 6 bases; unmatched junction nucleotides: 6. DNA of the CDR3: TGTGCCAGCAGCCCTGGACAGGGGGCAGGCGAGCAGTACTTC. Translated: CASSPGQGAGEQYF.

CDR3 amino acids: CASREGVGSNQPQHF. The CDR3 region has the DNA TGCGCCAGCAGAGAGGGAGTTGGGAGCAATCAGCCCCAGCATTTT. V gene TRBV5-1 combines with J gene TRBJ1-5; D uncertain. CDR1 and CDR2 (germline): SGHRS, YFSETQ. V gave up 5 bases and J gave up 1 base, with 13 bases separating them. The CDR3 sequence is 15 residues long.

The chain couples TRBV6-2 or TRBV6-3 to TRBJ2-1, with TRBD2 as a possible D gene (5 bases). The germline gives CDR1 MNHEY, CDR2 SVGEGT. The CDR3 runs 13 residues. The V and J ends lost 5 bases and 7 bases respectively, with 12 bases between them. The CDR3 loop is CASSLRTVNEQFF. CDR3 DNA: TGTGCCAGCAGTCTCCGGACTGTTAATGAGCAGTTCTTC.

The chain carries TRBV30 and TRBJ2-1; D unresolved. The ends were cut back, 5 bases at V and 9 bases at J, with 14 bases in the middle. The CDR3 spans 12 residues. Germline CDR1 reads GTSNPN; CDR2 reads SVGIG (reference sequence). This CDR3 is CAWGVNIGEQFF. In DNA, the CDR3 is TGTGCCTGGGGGGTTAATATCGGTGAGCAGTTCTTC.

Comments on this clone: The same CDR3 is also encoded by other DNA sequences in this sample. The chain recombines TRBV19 with TRBJ1-5, with D unresolved. The CDR3 totals 14 residues. The V gene lost 1 base and the J gene lost 0 bases, with 4 bases spanning the gap. CDR1 is LNHDA, CDR2 SQIVND, per germline (reference sequence). The DNA of the CDR3 is TGTGCCAGTAGTATAGCCGGTAGCAATCAGCCCCAGCATTTT. Its translation: CASSIAGSNQPQHF.

The chain has TRBV2 and TRBJ1-5; TRBD1 matches 7 bases. Germline V gene sequence: CDR1 SNHLY, CDR2 FYNNEI. The CDR3 loop spans 17 amino acids. With V trimmed by 10 bases and J by 1 base, 16 bases remained unmatched. The CDR3 sequence is CATSGQGGGISNQPQHF. The DNA for the CDR3 is TGTGCCACCTCGGGGCAGGGGGGTGGTATAAGCAATCAGCCCCAGCATTTT. Full variable domain (rest looked up from reference TRBV2 and TRBJ1-5): EPEVTQTPSHQVTQMGQEVILRCVPISNHLYFYWYRQILGQKVEFLVSFYNNEISEKSEIFDDQFSVERPDGSNFTLKIRSTKLEDSAMYFCATSGQGGGISNQPQHFGDGTRLSIL.

V gene TRBV27 combines with J gene TRBJ1-5; D possibly corresponds to TRBD1 (5 bases). Germline values: CDR1 MNHEY, CDR2 SMNVEV (reference sequence). The V end was cut by 0 bases, the J end by 7 bases, with 13 bases between. The CDR3 has 15 residues. CDR3 sequence: CASSLSVGGRQPQHF. CDR3 sequence (DNA): TGTGCCAGCAGTTTATCGGTCGGGGGTCGCCAGCCCCAGCATTTT.

The table lists this clone with a few counts. The chain recombines TRBV5-1 with TRBJ1-2; 7 bases fit TRBD1. Germline CDR1 and CDR2: SGHRS and YFSETQ. The V and J ends lost 5 bases and 4 bases, in that order; junction bases with no gene match: 8. This CDR3 region has 14 residues. The CDR3 is CASSGDRPSYGYTF. CDR3 DNA sequence: TGCGCCAGCAGTGGGGACAGACCCTCCTATGGCTACACCTTC.

This chain joins TRBV19 and TRBJ2-2; 7 nucleotides line up with TRBD1. CDR1 is LNHDA, CDR2 SQIVND, per germline (reference sequence). The CDR3 is made up of 15 amino acids. V lost 5 bases, J lost 4 bases, and 7 bases stayed unmatched. CDR3 amino acids: CASSRRDRATGELFF. The CDR3 DNA reads TGTGCCAGTAGTCGCCGGGACAGAGCCACCGGGGAGCTGTTTTTT. Full variable domain (rest looked up from reference TRBV19 and TRBJ2-2): DGGITQSPKYLFRKEGQNVTLSCEQNLNHDAMYWYRQDPGQGLRLIYYSQIVNDFQKGDIAEGYSVSREKKESFPLTVTSAQKNPTAFYLCASSRRDRATGELFFGEGSRLTVL.

The CDR3 nucleotides read TGCGCCAGCAGATTACAGGGTCTCGGGAACACTGAAGCTTTCTTT. It translates to CASRLQGLGNTEAFF. The chain carries TRBV5-1 and TRBJ1-1; D is perhaps TRBD1 (6 bases). Germline assignment: CDR1 SGHRS and CDR2 YFSETQ. CDR3 length equals 15 residues. Trimming left V 5 bases short and J 1 base short, with 15 bases between.